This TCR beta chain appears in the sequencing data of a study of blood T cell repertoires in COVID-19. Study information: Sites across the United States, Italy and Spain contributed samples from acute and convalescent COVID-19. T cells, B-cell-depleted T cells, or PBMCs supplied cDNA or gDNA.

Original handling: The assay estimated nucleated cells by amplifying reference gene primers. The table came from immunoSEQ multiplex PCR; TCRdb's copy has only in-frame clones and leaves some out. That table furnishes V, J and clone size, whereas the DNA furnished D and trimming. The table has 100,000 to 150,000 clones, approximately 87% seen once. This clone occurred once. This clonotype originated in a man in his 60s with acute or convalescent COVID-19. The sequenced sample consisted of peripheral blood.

CDR3: CASSLSGGRSRGYTF. CDR3 nucleotide sequence: TGTGCCAGCAGTTTATCCGGCGGAAGATCGCGTGGCTACACCTTC. The rearrangement links TRBV27 to TRBJ1-2; D not certain. Trimming took off 0 bases at V and 7 bases at J, with 15 bases between the two ends. The CDR3 loop spans 15 amino acids. CDR1 is MNHEY and CDR2 is SMNVEV in the germline V gene (reference sequence).